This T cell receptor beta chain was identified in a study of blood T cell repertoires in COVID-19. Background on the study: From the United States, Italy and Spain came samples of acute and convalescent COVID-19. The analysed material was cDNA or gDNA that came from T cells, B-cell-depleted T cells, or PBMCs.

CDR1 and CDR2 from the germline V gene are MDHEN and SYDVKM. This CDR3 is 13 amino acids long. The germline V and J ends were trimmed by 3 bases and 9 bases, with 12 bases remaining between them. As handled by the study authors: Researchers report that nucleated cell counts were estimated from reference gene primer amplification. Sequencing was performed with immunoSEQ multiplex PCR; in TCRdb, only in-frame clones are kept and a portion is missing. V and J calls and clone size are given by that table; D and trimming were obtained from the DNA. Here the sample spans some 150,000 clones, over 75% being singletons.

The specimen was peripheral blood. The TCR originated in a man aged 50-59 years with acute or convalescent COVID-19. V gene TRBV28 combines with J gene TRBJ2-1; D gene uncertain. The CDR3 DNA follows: TGTGCCAGCAGTTTCGGAGACCTCGGTGAGCAGTTCTTC. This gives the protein CASSFGDLGEQFF.